The text below deals with one T cell receptor beta chain. The data stem from a study of CD8 T cells in Susac syndrome. Bulk CD8+ and CD4+ cells came from magnetic negative isolation; CD8+ TEMRA by FACS. It was with random hexamers that roughly 0.45 to 1 ug RNA was reverse transcribed. Via MiXCR, TCRdb re-called the immunoSEQ multiplex PCR reads, giving one row per CDR3 protein. The data hold around 130,000 distinct CDR3 sequences, with roughly 94% observed a single time. The receptor was isolated from a human donor with multiple sclerosis. The sequenced sample consisted of CD4+ T cells from PBMCs.

CDR3: CASSDPNLQETQYF. The DNA for the CDR3 is TGTGCCAGCTCGGACCCAAACCTCCAAGAGACCCAGTACTTC. V and J are TRBV18 and TRBJ2-5, with D uncertain. The CDR3 sequence is 14 residues long. Trimming took 6 bases from V and 1 from J, leaving 12 bases between them. Germline CDR1 reads KGHSH; CDR2 reads LQKENI.